A selection of T cell receptor beta chains follows, all from one sample in a study of T-cell memory formation after mild COVID-19. TCRdb reprocessed the 5' RACE reads with MiXCR, giving one entry per CDR3 protein. The sample contains a few hundred thousand distinct CDR3 sequences, approximately 15% of which appear only once. The source material was PBMCs or a T cell subset sorted from them (not recorded which). Receptor source: a man younger than 30 who had mild COVID-19 (a few samples of this study predate the infection). Cell type and time point are not known. The CDR3 runs from the conserved cysteine through the conserved F or W. Each record gives: V gene, D gene, clone size, J gene, CDR3 DNA, CDR3 protein. The D gene is left open where the match is weak. Size is omitted from some rows. Given values are once, few, many or a class for expanded clones.

>TRBV7-6|TRBD1|many|TRBJ2-4
TGTGCCAGCAGCCTCCGGACAGGGGGCTCCCGAGCCAAAAACATTCAGTACTTC
CASSLRTGGSRAKNIQYF
>TRBV5-5|-|-|TRBJ1-5
TGTGCCAGCAGCTTGGATCCGGCAGCTAGCAATCAGCCCCAGCATTTT
CASSLDPAASNQPQHF
>TRBV12-3/TRBV12-4|-|-|TRBJ1-5
TGTGCCAGCAGTTTAGGGACCCTAGGAAATCAGCCCCAGCATTTT
CASSLGTLGNQPQHF
>TRBV19|-|few|TRBJ2-3
TGTGCCAGTAGTATACCTCATACAGGGTCAGATACGCAGTATTTT
CASSIPHTGSDTQYF
>TRBV5-1|TRBD2|few|TRBJ2-1
TGCGCCAGCAGCTTGGGACTAGCGGGGGGGACCTACAATGAGCAGTTCTTC
CASSLGLAGGTYNEQFF
>TRBV18|-|-|TRBJ1-4
TGTGCCAGCTCACCAGACGGCAGCCGTAATGAAAAACTGTTTTTT
CASSPDGSRNEKLFF
>TRBV24-1|TRBD1|-|TRBJ2-1
TGTGCCACCAGTGATTTTGGGGACAGTGACAATGAGCAGTTCTTC
CATSDFGDSDNEQFF
>TRBV4-3|-|few|TRBJ1-1
TGCGCCAGCAGCCAAGGGTCCAGAATGAGCACTGAAGCTTTCTTT
CASSQGSRMSTEAFF
>TRBV5-1|-|few|TRBJ2-5
TGCGCCAGCAGCTTGGTAGACAGCTTAGAGACCCAGTACTTC
CASSLVDSLETQYF
>TRBV12-3/TRBV12-4|-|-|TRBJ2-1
TGTGCCAGCAGTCCCCCTGGGGCGATCTACAATGAGCAGTTCTTC
CASSPPGAIYNEQFF
>TRBV28|-|many|TRBJ1-5
TGTGCCAGCAGTTTACTGGGGATACTACCGCGTCAGCCCCAGCATTTT
CASSLLGILPRQPQHF
>TRBV5-6|TRBD2|-|TRBJ2-2
TGTGCCAGCAGCCTGGGACTAGCGGGGGGCCTAACCGGGGAGCTGTTTTTT
CASSLGLAGGLTGELFF
>TRBV12-5|-|few|TRBJ2-5
TGTGCTAGTGGTATAGAAGGGAGAGAGACCCAGTACTTC
CASGIEGRETQYF
>TRBV5-1|TRBD2|-|TRBJ2-3
TGCGCCAGCAGCACCGGGACTAGCGGGGGGGCTATAGATACGCAGTATTTT
CASSTGTSGGAIDTQYF
>TRBV9|-|few|TRBJ2-1
TGTGCCAGCAGCGCCGAGAGCAATGAGCAGTTCTTC
CASSAESNEQFF
>TRBV12-3/TRBV12-4|-|few|TRBJ1-1
TGTGCCAGCATCCGGGGCCCCACTGAAGCTTTCTTT
CASIRGPTEAFF
>TRBV7-3|-|-|TRBJ2-2
TGTGCCAGCAGCTTATCCCGTGACAACACCGGGGAGCTGTTTTTT
CASSLSRDNTGELFF
>TRBV7-3|-|-|TRBJ2-1
TGTGCCAGCAGCTCAGTAGGGAGCTCCTACAATGAGCAGTTCTTC
CASSSVGSSYNEQFF
>TRBV3-1|-|-|TRBJ2-7
TGTGCCAGCAGCCAAGACGCCGCGAGGATTGGAGAGCAGTACTTC
CASSQDAARIGEQYF
>TRBV7-6|-|few|TRBJ2-3
TGTGCCAGCAGCTTAAGCCCGTTGGGCACAGATACGCAGTATTTT
CASSLSPLGTDTQYF
>TRBV7-2|-|few|TRBJ1-5
TGTGCCAGCAGCTTAGAACTTATGGGCAATCAGCCCCAGCATTTT
CASSLELMGNQPQHF
>TRBV9|-|-|TRBJ1-1
TGTGCCAGCAGCGTAGGAGTCGGGGCGGGAGGTTCGGAAGCTTTCTTT
CASSVGVGAGGSEAFF
>TRBV4-3|TRBD1|-|TRBJ1-2
TGCGCCAGCAGCCAAGCTCAGACGGCAGGGGGTGGATTATATGGCTACACCTTC
CASSQAQTAGGGLYGYTF
>TRBV4-1|-|few|TRBJ1-2
TGCGCCAGCAGCCAAGACGCTCAAGGGGTCTATGGCTACACCTTC
CASSQDAQGVYGYTF